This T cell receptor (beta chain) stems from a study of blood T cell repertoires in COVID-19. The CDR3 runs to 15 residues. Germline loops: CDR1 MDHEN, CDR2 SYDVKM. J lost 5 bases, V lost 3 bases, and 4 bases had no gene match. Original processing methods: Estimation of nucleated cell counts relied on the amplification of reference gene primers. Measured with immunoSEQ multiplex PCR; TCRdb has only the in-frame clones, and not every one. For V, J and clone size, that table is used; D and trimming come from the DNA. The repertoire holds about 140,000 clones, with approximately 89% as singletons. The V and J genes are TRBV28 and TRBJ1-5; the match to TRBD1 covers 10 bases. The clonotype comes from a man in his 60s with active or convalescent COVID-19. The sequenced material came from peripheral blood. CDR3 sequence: CASSFGQGVYQPQHF. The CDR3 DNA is TGTGCCAGCAGTTTCGGACAGGGGGTTTATCAGCCCCAGCATTTT.